This passage covers 17 T cell receptor beta chains from one sample sequenced in a study of cytomegalovirus exposure and HLA in healthy donors. Amplification used 60 Vbeta primers and 13 Jbeta primers. Method: immunoSEQ multiplex PCR; TCRdb's copy keeps in-frame clones and lacks some. Of about 180,000 clones listed, over 70% were seen once; the top ten hold about 3%. Material for sequencing was PBMCs. The receptors originated from a male donor in good health and CMV-seronegative.

The V and J genes are TRBV19 and TRBJ2-6; the D is unclear. V was pared by 4 bases and J by 0 bases, with 7 bases between. This CDR3 comprises 15 residues. Looked up from germline, CDR1 is LNHDA and CDR2 is SQIVND (reference sequence). The CDR3 region has the DNA TGTGCCAGTAGTACAGGCCGCTCTGGGGCCAACGTCCTGACTTTC. As protein: CASSTGRSGANVLTF.

The chain recombines TRBV2 with TRBJ1-1, with 7 bases lining up with TRBD1. Germline CDR1 SNHLY, CDR2 FYNNEI. J lost 1 base, V lost 3 bases, and 2 bases had no gene match. This CDR3 has 14 amino acids. CDR3 protein: CASSDRGQNTEAFF. CDR3 DNA sequence: TGTGCCAGCAGTGATAGGGGGCAGAACACTGAAGCTTTCTTT.

J is TRBJ1-5 and V is TRBV6-6; 11 bases are a match to TRBD1. The trim removed 6 bases at V and 11 bases at J, leaving 9 bases unmatched. Germline CDR1 reads MNHNY; CDR2 reads SVGAGI (reference sequence). The CDR3 has 14 amino acids. The CDR3 protein is CASSPGTGGRAQHF. The CDR3 region has the DNA TGTGCCAGCAGCCCCGGGACAGGGGGTAGGGCCCAGCATTTT.

This clone was picked up one time. This chain links TRBV30 with TRBJ1-5; TRBD1 is a possible D gene (5 bases). V was shortened by 2 bases and J by 5 bases, with 10 bases between the two germline ends. In germline, CDR1 is GTSNPN, CDR2 SVGIG (reference sequence). The CDR3 spans 13 residues. CDR3 sequence reads: CAWSPRGYQPQHF. CDR3 sequence (DNA): TGTGCCTGGAGTCCCCGGGGGTATCAGCCCCAGCATTTT.

The CDR3 region has the DNA TGTGCCAGCAGTTTCGGTCTAGGGGTTGAGACCCAGTACTTC. Its translation is CASSFGLGVETQYF. J is TRBJ2-5 and V is TRBV7-7; possible D gene TRBD1, 5 bases. CDR3 size: 14 residues. Germline V gene data show CDR1 as SSHAT and CDR2 as FNYEAQ (reference sequence). Trimming cost V 6 bases and J 5 bases, with 16 bases left between them.

A word on this clone: At one end, the junction sequence differs from germline, possibly due to a read error. The rearrangement uses TRBV9 and TRBJ2-1, with D tentatively TRBD2 (7 bases). Germline CDR1 SGDLS, CDR2 YYNGEE. The CDR3 covers 16 residues. This CDR3 is CASSVKGGPQYSEQFF. In nucleotides, the CDR3 is TGTGCCAGCAGCGTAAAGGGGGGGCCCCAGTACAGTGAGCAGTTCTTC.

This chain's CDR3 is CATSPRGLAGGYNEQFF. The CDR3 region has the DNA TGTGCCACCAGCCCCCGGGGACTAGCGGGAGGGTACAATGAGCAGTTCTTC. V is TRBV15 and J is TRBJ2-1, with 16 bases lining up with TRBD2. This CDR3 has 17 amino acids. After removal of 5 bases from V and 4 bases from J, the junction contained 5 bases not matched to a gene. Germline lookup yields CDR1 LNHNV and CDR2 YYDKDF (reference sequence). The full variable domain, in which reference TRBV15 and TRBJ2-1 provide the parts outside the CDR3, is DAMVIQNPRYQVTQFGKPVTLSCSQTLNHNVMYWYQQKSSQAPKLLFHYYDKDFNNEADTPDNFQSRRPNTSFCFLDIRSPGLGDTAMYLCATSPRGLAGGYNEQFFGPGTRLTVL.

The chain employs TRBV30 and TRBJ2-1, with a weak D call TRBD1 (7 bases). With 4 bases removed from V and 3 bases from J, the gap between germline ends came to 16 bases. The CDR3 covers 15 residues. Germline V gene lookup returns CDR1 GTSNPN and CDR2 SVGIG (reference sequence). Here the CDR3 DNA reads TGTGCCTGGACCATCAGGGGGGCCTTCTACAATGAGCAGTTCTTC. Translating it yields CAWTIRGAFYNEQFF. The variable domain in full, completed from reference TRBV30 and TRBJ2-1, reads SQTIHQWPATLVQPVGSPLSLECTVEGTSNPNLYWYRQAAGRGLQLLFYSVGIGQISSEVPQNLSASRPQDRQFILSSKKLLLSDSGFYLCAWTIRGAFYNEQFFGPGTRLTVL.

The V gene is TRBV28, the J gene TRBJ2-1, with 8 positions matching TRBD2. CDR1 and CDR2 from the germline V gene are MDHEN and SYDVKM. V trimming: 5 bases; J trimming: 9 bases; junction bases outside the gene matches: 9. The CDR3 is made up of 14 amino acids. CDR3 in DNA: TGTGCCAGCAGTGCTGGGACTAGGGTTGGTGAGCAGTTCTTC. It encodes CASSAGTRVGEQFF.

The CDR3 is CASTPRGSETDTQYF. The CDR3 nucleotides are TGCGCCAGCACTCCGCGGGGATCGGAGACAGATACGCAGTATTTT. The chain links TRBV5-1 to TRBJ2-3; tentative D call: TRBD2 (6 bases). Germline CDR1 is SGHRS and CDR2 is YFSETQ. V was clipped by 6 bases and J by 3 bases, with 17 bases between them. The CDR3 is made up of 15 amino acids.

This sequence joins TRBV11-2 and TRBJ1-6, with no clear D. The CDR3 is 17 amino acids. V was shortened by 5 bases and J by 9 bases, with 23 bases between the two germline ends. From germline, CDR1 is SGHAT and CDR2 FQNNGV. CDR3 loop: CASSDLRSAGFGSPLHF. The CDR3 DNA sequence: TGTGCCAGCAGCGATCTGAGATCGGCAGGATTTGGTTCACCCCTCCACTTT.

The chain carries TRBV5-1 and TRBJ1-1; TRBD1 matches at 7 bases. This CDR3 comprises 15 residues. CDR1 SGHRS and CDR2 YFSETQ come from the germline V gene. V was pared by 5 bases and J by 3 bases, with 10 bases of the junction left unmatched. The DNA of the CDR3 is TGCGCCAGCAGGCGGAGGGACAGAGCGGACACTGAAGCTTTCTTT. Amino acid sequence: CASRRRDRADTEAFF.

The genes are TRBV15 and TRBJ1-1; unclear D gene. This CDR3 comprises 13 residues. Trimming cost V 2 bases and J 4 bases, with 8 bases left between them. Per the germline V gene, CDR1 is LNHNV and CDR2 is YYDKDF (reference sequence). The CDR3 spells CATSRTTGTEAFF. CDR3 bases: TGTGCCACCAGCAGAACGACGGGCACTGAAGCTTTCTTT.

This clone came up once. This rearrangement joins TRBV28 to TRBJ1-5; 9 bases align to TRBD1. CDR1 is MDHEN and CDR2 is SYDVKM in the germline V gene. CDR3 length: 15 amino acids. With V trimmed by 5 bases and J by 2 bases, 4 bases remained unmatched. DNA of the CDR3: TGTGCCAGCAGTGAGACAGGGGGAGGCAATCAGCCCCAGCATTTT. Its translation: CASSETGGGNQPQHF.

The gene calls are TRBV28 and TRBJ2-7; TRBD1 agrees at 8 bases. CDR1 is MDHEN and CDR2 is SYDVKM in the germline V gene. The CDR3 has 14 amino acids. V lost 8 bases, J lost 4 bases, and 10 bases stayed unmatched. CDR3 bases: TGTGCCAGCGGGTCCGGACAGGGTTTTTACGAGCAGTACTTC. As protein: CASGSGQGFYEQYF. Full variable domain (outside the CDR3, taken from reference TRBV28 and TRBJ2-7): DVKVTQSSRYLVKRTGEKVFLECVQDMDHENMFWYRQDPGLGLRLIYFSYDVKMKEKGDIPEGYSVSREKKERFSLILESASTNQTSMYLCASGSGQGFYEQYFGPGTRLTVT.

The CDR3 sequence is CAWSHGSYEQYF. The CDR3 bases are TGTGCCTGGAGTCATGGGAGTTACGAGCAGTACTTC. V is TRBV30 and J is TRBJ2-7; D perhaps matches TRBD2 (5 bases). Germline CDR1 GTSNPN, CDR2 SVGIG (reference sequence). V was pared by 2 bases and J by 4 bases, with 9 bases between. The CDR3 sequence is 12 residues long.

The CDR3 nucleotides are TGTGCCAGTAGTAGGACTAAGGAGGCAGGGGGTAGGCTGAACACTGAAGCTTTCTTT. Protein sequence: CASSRTKEAGGRLNTEAFF. V is TRBV19 and J is TRBJ1-1; TRBD1 matches at 7 bases. Per germline, CDR1 LNHDA and CDR2 SQIVND (reference sequence). Trimming took 4 bases from V and 0 from J; bases not matched to a gene: 17. CDR3 size: 19 residues.